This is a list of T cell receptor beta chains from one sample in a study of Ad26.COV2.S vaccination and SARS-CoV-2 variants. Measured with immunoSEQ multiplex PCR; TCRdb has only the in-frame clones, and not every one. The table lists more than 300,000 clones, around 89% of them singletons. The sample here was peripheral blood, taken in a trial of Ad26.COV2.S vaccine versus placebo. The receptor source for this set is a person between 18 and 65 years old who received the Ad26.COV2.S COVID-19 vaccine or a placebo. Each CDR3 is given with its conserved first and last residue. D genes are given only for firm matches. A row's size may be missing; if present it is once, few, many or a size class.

DNA: TGTGCCAGCAGCACAGACAAGGGCTACACCTTC
CDR3: CASSTDKGYTF
V: TRBV28
size: -
J: TRBJ1-2
D: -

DNA: TGTGCCAGCAGTGAAGGGGGGGGATATGGCTACACCTTC
CDR3: CASSEGGGYGYTF
V: TRBV6-1
size: -
J: TRBJ1-2
D: -

DNA: TGTGCCACCAGCAGAGATGGTTGGCCGACTGCCATTGATAGCAATCAGCCCCAGCATTTT
CDR3: CATSRDGWPTAIDSNQPQHF
V: TRBV15
size: -
J: TRBJ1-5
D: -

DNA: TGTGCCAGCAGTCCCACGAGGGGCACCGGGGAGCTGTTTTTT
CDR3: CASSPTRGTGELFF
V: TRBV6-2/TRBV6-3
size: -
J: TRBJ2-2
D: -

DNA: TGTGCCAGCAGTGAAATTGGGTATAGCTTTGAAGAGACCCAGTACTTC
CDR3: CASSEIGYSFEETQYF
V: TRBV6-1
size: -
J: TRBJ2-5
D: -

DNA: TGTGCCAGCAGTTTAAGGAAGGCAGTCAACACAGATACGCAGTATTTT
CDR3: CASSLRKAVNTDTQYF
V: TRBV28
size: -
J: TRBJ2-3
D: -

DNA: TGTGCCACCAGCAGAGAGACAGTTTCCTATGGCTACACCTTC
CDR3: CATSRETVSYGYTF
V: TRBV15
size: -
J: TRBJ1-2
D: -

DNA: TGTGCCAGTAGTCTGGGGGGGACAGGGGAGGTAGAGACCCAGTACTTC
CDR3: CASSLGGTGEVETQYF
V: TRBV19
size: -
J: TRBJ2-5
D: TRBD1

DNA: TGTGCCAGCAGTCCTCCTCCGGCTGGGGGCTACGAGCAGTACTTC
CDR3: CASSPPPAGGYEQYF
V: TRBV6-5
size: -
J: TRBJ2-7
D: -

DNA: TGTGCCAGCAGCGAGCAGGGAAACTATGGCTACACCTTC
CDR3: CASSEQGNYGYTF
V: TRBV9
size: -
J: TRBJ1-2
D: -

DNA: TGCAGTGCTAGTAGATCCGGGGAGCTGTTTTTT
CDR3: CSASRSGELFF
V: TRBV20-1
size: -
J: TRBJ2-2
D: -

DNA: TGCGCCAGCAGCTTGGAAAGGGGATTCACTGAAGCTTTCTTT
CDR3: CASSLERGFTEAFF
V: TRBV5-1
size: -
J: TRBJ1-1
D: -

DNA: TGTGCCACCAGCAGAACAGGGGGCTTTACTGAAGCTTTCTTT
CDR3: CATSRTGGFTEAFF
V: TRBV15
size: -
J: TRBJ1-1
D: TRBD1

DNA: TGTGCCTCATCAGGGGACAGGGGGATTTCTGAAGCTTTCTTT
CDR3: CASSGDRGISEAFF
V: TRBV30
size: -
J: TRBJ1-1
D: TRBD1

DNA: TGTGCCAGCAGCTCCCGACTAGCGGGGGGGGATACGCAGTATTTT
CDR3: CASSSRLAGGDTQYF
V: TRBV5-4
size: -
J: TRBJ2-3
D: TRBD2

DNA: TGTGCCAGCAGCCGGCGCACAGATACGCAGTATTTT
CDR3: CASSRRTDTQYF
V: TRBV5-8
size: -
J: TRBJ2-3
D: -

DNA: TGTGCCAGCATAGTGCTCCGTGGGGCCAACGTCCTGACTTTC
CDR3: CASIVLRGANVLTF
V: TRBV27
size: once
J: TRBJ2-6
D: -

DNA: TGTGCCAGCAGCATACAGAAGAACACTGAAGCTTTCTTT
CDR3: CASSIQKNTEAFF
V: TRBV6-5
size: -
J: TRBJ1-1
D: -

DNA: TGTGCCAGTAGTACTCGACAGGGCGAAGCTTTCTTT
CDR3: CASSTRQGEAFF
V: TRBV19
size: many
J: TRBJ1-1
D: TRBD1

DNA: TGTGCCTGGAGCGGGCAGGGGGCTTATAATTCACCCCTCCACTTT
CDR3: CAWSGQGAYNSPLHF
V: TRBV30
size: -
J: TRBJ1-6
D: TRBD1

DNA: TGCGCCAGCAGCTTGGTGGCAGCCACTTTCTCCTACGAGCAGTACTTC
CDR3: CASSLVAATFSYEQYF
V: TRBV5-1
size: -
J: TRBJ2-7
D: -

DNA: TGCGCCAGCAGTGAGTCAGGGAATAATTCACCCCTCCACTTT
CDR3: CASSESGNNSPLHF
V: TRBV10-2
size: -
J: TRBJ1-6
D: -

DNA: TGTGCCAGCAGCCAACATCAGGTCCGAAATCAGCCCCAGCATTTT
CDR3: CASSQHQVRNQPQHF
V: TRBV4-2
size: -
J: TRBJ1-5
D: -

DNA: TGCGCCAGCAGCTTGGATTTGCGGGACTCCTTCTCCTACAATGAGCAGTTCTTC
CDR3: CASSLDLRDSFSYNEQFF
V: TRBV5-1
size: -
J: TRBJ2-1
D: -

DNA: TGTGCCAGTAGTACGACACAGGGTTCCTGGGAGCAGTACTTC
CDR3: CASSTTQGSWEQYF
V: TRBV19
size: -
J: TRBJ2-7
D: -

DNA: TGTGCCATCAGTCCTACTAGCGGGCTGAGCTCCTACAATGAGCAGTTCTTC
CDR3: CAISPTSGLSSYNEQFF
V: TRBV10-3
size: -
J: TRBJ2-1
D: TRBD2

DNA: TGTGCCAGCAGCTTAGCGCACGGGGACGCTGAAGCTTTCTTT
CDR3: CASSLAHGDAEAFF
V: TRBV7-6
size: once
J: TRBJ1-1
D: -

DNA: TGTGCCAGCAAGGACGGAGGCACTGAAGCTTTCTTT
CDR3: CASKDGGTEAFF
V: TRBV6-5
size: -
J: TRBJ1-1
D: -

DNA: TGTGCCAGCAAACTAACAGGGGGGAACACTGAAGCTTTCTTT
CDR3: CASKLTGGNTEAFF
V: TRBV27
size: -
J: TRBJ1-1
D: TRBD1

DNA: TGTGCCTGGACGGGGTTTACTAGCGGACAAGAGACCCAGTACTTC
CDR3: CAWTGFTSGQETQYF
V: TRBV30
size: -
J: TRBJ2-5
D: TRBD2

DNA: TGCAGCGTTGAACTTGAGTCAGAGGAAATCACAGATACGCAGTATTTT
CDR3: CSVELESEEITDTQYF
V: TRBV29-1
size: -
J: TRBJ2-3
D: -

DNA: TGTGCCACCAGTGATTCACCGACTAGCGGGAGCCACAATGAGCAGTTCTTC
CDR3: CATSDSPTSGSHNEQFF
V: TRBV24-1
size: -
J: TRBJ2-1
D: TRBD2

DNA: TGCGCCAGCAGCGACATTTTAGAGGGCACTGAAGCTTTCTTT
CDR3: CASSDILEGTEAFF
V: TRBV5-1
size: -
J: TRBJ1-1
D: -

DNA: TGTGCCAGTAGTAGGGGGACGGATAGCAATCAGCCCCAGCATTTT
CDR3: CASSRGTDSNQPQHF
V: TRBV19
size: -
J: TRBJ1-5
D: -

DNA: TGTGCCAGCAGCGTACAGGCGGGCCCGGGCACAGATACGCAGTATTTT
CDR3: CASSVQAGPGTDTQYF
V: TRBV9
size: -
J: TRBJ2-3
D: -

DNA: TGTGCCAGCAGTTTCAGAGGAGGGAAGACTAATGAAAAACTGTTTTTT
CDR3: CASSFRGGKTNEKLFF
V: TRBV27
size: -
J: TRBJ1-4
D: -

DNA: TGTGCCAGCAAGGTTTCAGGGGCGAAGGGAGCAACTAATGAAAAACTGTTTTTT
CDR3: CASKVSGAKGATNEKLFF
V: TRBV2
size: few
J: TRBJ1-4
D: -

DNA: TGCAGCGTTGCCGACTTACGACGCACAGATACGCAGTATTTT
CDR3: CSVADLRRTDTQYF
V: TRBV29-1
size: -
J: TRBJ2-3
D: -

DNA: TGCGCCAGCAGCTTGGTTCTTGGTTTTGAGCAGTTCTTC
CDR3: CASSLVLGFEQFF
V: TRBV5-1
size: -
J: TRBJ2-1
D: -

DNA: TGTGCCAGCAGCCCCGGGACAACGAACACCGGGGAGCTGTTTTTT
CDR3: CASSPGTTNTGELFF
V: TRBV7-9
size: -
J: TRBJ2-2
D: -

DNA: TGTGCCAGCTCACCGTTGGATAACTATGGCTACACCTTC
CDR3: CASSPLDNYGYTF
V: TRBV18
size: once
J: TRBJ1-2
D: -

DNA: TGCGCCAGCAGCCCGGGGAATACAGGGTTTTACAGCGGTAGCTCCTACGAGCAGTACTTC
CDR3: CASSPGNTGFYSGSSYEQYF
V: TRBV5-1
size: -
J: TRBJ2-7
D: -

DNA: TGTGCCAGCAGCTTGGCCCAGGGGGAGCTGTTTTTT
CDR3: CASSLAQGELFF
V: TRBV5-4
size: once
J: TRBJ2-2
D: -

DNA: TGTGCCAGCAGTCCAACAGGATTACCCAATTCACCCCTCCACTTT
CDR3: CASSPTGLPNSPLHF
V: TRBV6-2/TRBV6-3
size: -
J: TRBJ1-6
D: -

DNA: -
CDR3: CASSSSPPSGPPTF
V: TRBV27
size: -
J: TRBJ1-2
D: -